The clone carrying this T cell receptor beta chain was counted a few times. Antigen specificity is unknown. PCR was performed using 60 Vbeta and 13 Jbeta primers. Sequencing was performed with immunoSEQ multiplex PCR; in TCRdb, only in-frame clones are kept and a portion is missing. The table shows approximately 150,000 clones, with over 70% occurring only once. The germline gives CDR1 LGHNA, CDR2 YNFKEQ. The CDR3 is 13 residues long. V lost 3 bases, J lost 9 bases, and 5 bases stayed unmatched. The sample originates from a study of cytomegalovirus exposure and HLA in healthy donors. General study findings and limits: Equally common other TCR beta chains were less clonally expanded than HLA-associated ones, a later analysis found.

Sequencing used PBMCs. The receptor's source is a male donor in good health and CMV-seropositive. The chain is built from TRBV4-2 and TRBJ2-1, with TRBD2 matching over 7 bases. CDR3 region: CASSHRGEGEQFF. The CDR3 DNA sequence: TGTGCCAGCAGCCATCGGGGGGAAGGTGAGCAGTTCTTC.